What follows is one TCR beta chain and its context. V dropped 3 bases and J dropped 2 bases, with 8 bases sitting between them. From germline, CDR1 is SGHAT and CDR2 FQNNGV. This CDR3 region has 13 residues. The source of the sample is a study of blood T cell repertoires in COVID-19. Whole-study context: The origin of the acute and convalescent COVID-19 samples was the United States, Italy and Spain. PBMCs, B-cell-depleted T cells, or T cells were the source of the cDNA or gDNA that made up the material.

In the original analysis: Estimates of nucleated cell counts were drawn from the amplification of reference gene primers. Profiled with immunoSEQ multiplex PCR; TCRdb holds only in-frame clones, not every one. V and J calls and clone size are copied from that table; D and trimming were computed from the DNA. The sample shows approximately 200,000 clones, about 87% of them seen only once. This chain joins TRBV11-2 and TRBJ2-7; perhaps TRBD2 as D (5 bases). This clonotype was obtained from a man aged 55 to 70 who had recovered from COVID-19. Sequencing used peripheral blood. As DNA, the CDR3 is TGTGCCAGCAGCTTTGGAGGAACCTACGAGCAGTACTTC. It translates to CASSFGGTYEQYF.